These 14 T cell receptor beta chains were all obtained from the same sample, sequenced in a study of T cells after yellow fever vaccination. TCRdb called the 5' RACE reads again in MiXCR, with one record for every CDR3 protein. Among under 550,000 distinct CDR3 sequences, just over 20% were seen once, and the ten largest hold roughly 16%. Sequencing was performed on PBMCs, taken about 21 days after the first yellow fever vaccination. The origin of the receptors is a man between 18 and 35 years old who received the YFV17D yellow fever vaccine.

The CDR3 DNA reads TGTGCCAGCAGCCGTGATCACATGAGCGAGCAGTACGTC. Residues: CASSRDHMSEQYV. The V call is TRBV6-1, the J call TRBJ2-7; no clear D. The CDR3 sequence is 13 residues long. Germline CDR1 reads MNHNS; CDR2 reads SASEGT. Trimming removed 6 bases at V and 6 bases at J, with 15 bases between.

This clonotype was seen many times. This chain uses TRBV5-6 with TRBJ1-6; D gene uncertain. This CDR3 is 12 amino acids long. Germline assignment: CDR1 SGHDT and CDR2 YYEEEE. V gave up 0 bases and J gave up 13 bases, with 8 bases separating them. The CDR3 coding sequence is TGTGCCAGCAGCTTGGGTATCGGGCCCCTCCACTTT. This codes for CASSLGIGPLHF.

This clonotype was recorded a few times. The V and J genes are TRBV29-1 and TRBJ2-1; the D gene is possibly TRBD1 (5 bases). This CDR3 spans 16 amino acids. Germline CDR1 reads SQVTM; CDR2 reads ANQGSEA. V was clipped by 1 base and J by 0 bases, with 13 bases between them. CDR3 sequence: CSVEALDSSSYNEQFF. The CDR3 DNA sequence: TGCAGCGTTGAAGCTCTAGACAGTAGCTCCTACAATGAGCAGTTCTTC.

This clonotype was counted between two and nine times. The chain recombines TRBV29-1 with TRBJ1-5; 9 positions agree with TRBD1. J gave up 2 bases and V 4 bases, and 0 bases lay outside the gene matches. In germline, CDR1 is SQVTM, CDR2 ANQGSEA. The CDR3 extends over 13 amino acids. Here the CDR3 DNA reads TGCAGCGTTGGACAGGGGGGCAATCAGCCCCAGCATTTT. This translates into CSVGQGGNQPQHF.

This chain's CDR3 is CASKAEGLTGELFF. In DNA, the CDR3 is TGTGCCAGCAAAGCAGAGGGGTTGACCGGGGAGCTGTTTTTT. V and J are TRBV21-1 and TRBJ2-2; the table's D gene call, TRBD1, was not cross checked with the DNA. TRBV21-1 constitutes a pseudogene. The CDR3 spans 14 residues.

This clonotype has more than one count but fewer than ten. This chain links TRBV27 with TRBJ1-1, with 9 bases identical to TRBD1. Trimming removed 5 bases from V and 5 bases from J; junction bases left unmatched: 6. The length of the CDR3 is 14 residues. CDR1 MNHEY and CDR2 SMNVEV come from the germline V gene (reference sequence). The CDR3 reads CASSPRQGVTEAFF. CDR3 DNA: TGTGCCAGCAGTCCTCGACAGGGGGTGACTGAAGCTTTCTTT.

CDR3 nucleotides: TGCAGCGTTGGGACCGGGATGGGAGAAAAACTGTTTTTT. Its protein product is CSVGTGMGEKLFF. The J gene is TRBJ1-4, the V gene TRBV29-1; D remains unclear. This CDR3 has 13 residues. Germline-derived CDR1 and CDR2 are SQVTM and ANQGSEA. Deletions cut 4 bases from V and 8 bases from J, with 14 bases between. Variable domain in full (rest from reference TRBV29-1 and TRBJ1-4): SAVISQKPSRDICQRGTSLTIQCQVDSQVTMMFWYRQQPGQSLTLIATANQGSEATYESGFVIDKFPISRPNLTFSTLTVSNMSPEDSSIYLCSVGTGMGEKLFFGSGTQLSVL.

This clonotype was picked up a small number of times. The chain has TRBV7-2 and TRBJ2-2; D is undetermined. Trimming pared 5 bases from V and 5 bases from J, leaving 18 bases between. The CDR3 sequence is 16 residues long. Germline V gives CDR1 SGHTA, CDR2 FQGNSA. In DNA form, the CDR3 reads TGTGCCAGCAGCCCCTCCCCGCGAGATCGGACCGGGGAGCTGTTTTTT. Residues: CASSPSPRDRTGELFF.

The table lists this clonotype with a count of one. The chain employs TRBV4-3 and TRBJ2-7; D is perhaps TRBD1 or TRBD2 (5 bases each). Germline V gene sequence: CDR1 LGHNA, CDR2 YSLEER. V lost 6 bases to trimming and J lost 2 bases, with 17 bases between them. The CDR3 loop spans 15 amino acids. The CDR3 nucleotides read TGCGCCAGCAGGCTCGGTCGTGGGGGTCCCTACGAGCAGTACTTC. Translation: CASRLGRGGPYEQYF.

The sample holds a few counts of this clonotype. J is TRBJ2-2 and V is TRBV7-8; tentative D call: TRBD2 (6 bases). The CDR3 is made up of 16 amino acids. Trimming removed 4 bases at V and 0 bases at J, with 12 bases between. Germline V gene lookup returns CDR1 SGHVS and CDR2 FQNEAQ. CDR3 region: CASSSRRAPNTGELFF. CDR3 nucleotide sequence: TGTGCCAGCAGCTCAAGGAGGGCTCCGAACACCGGGGAGCTGTTTTTT. The whole variable domain, remainder taken from reference TRBV7-8 and TRBJ2-2, is GAGVSQSPRYKVAKRGQDVALRCDPISGHVSLFWYQQALGQGPEFLTYFQNEAQLDKSGLPSDRFFAERPEGSVSTLKIQRTQQEDSAVYLCASSSRRAPNTGELFFGEGSRLTVL.

Here the CDR3 DNA reads TGTGCCAGCAGCCACGAGGGGCCCAAACTGTTTTTT. This translates into CASSHEGPKLFF. The chain recombines TRBV4-2 with TRBJ1-4; perhaps TRBD1 as D (5 bases). V was shortened by 3 bases and J by 11 bases, with 10 bases between the two germline ends. Germline loops: CDR1 LGHNA, CDR2 YNFKEQ. This CDR3 region has 12 residues.

The V and J genes are TRBV28 and TRBJ2-7; TRBD1 is a possible D gene (7 bases). The CDR3 consists of 14 residues. CDR1 is MDHEN and CDR2 is SYDVKM in the germline V gene. V gave up 8 bases and J gave up 3 bases, with 17 bases separating them. Here the CDR3 DNA reads TGTGCCAGCCGTTCGACAGGGACTGACTACGAGCAGTACTTC. It is translated as CASRSTGTDYEQYF.

In this sample, this clonotype turned up a few times. V and J are TRBV7-2 and TRBJ2-7, with D unclear. With 4 bases removed from V and 2 bases from J, the gap between germline ends came to 9 bases. The V gene's germline CDR1 is SGHTA and CDR2 FQGNSA. The CDR3 runs to 13 residues. The CDR3 DNA sequence: TGTGCCAGCAGCTCGCCAGGAGCCTACGAGCAGTACTTC. As protein: CASSSPGAYEQYF.

CDR3 in amino acids: CASSSRRGRGNEQFF. CDR3 coding DNA: TGTGCCAGCAGTTCGCGACGGGGGCGAGGGAATGAGCAGTTCTTC. The chain employs TRBV12-3 or TRBV12-4 and TRBJ2-1, with D perhaps given as TRBD1 or TRBD2 (6 bases each). V dropped 4 bases and J dropped 7 bases, with 17 bases sitting between them. The CDR3 contains 15 residues.